Below, one TCR beta chain is given with its context. The sample belongs to a study of blood T cell repertoires in COVID-19. The V gene's germline CDR1 is LGHNA and CDR2 YNFKEQ. V was cut by 4 bases and J by 3 bases, with 12 bases left in between. The CDR3 is 14 amino acids. Using immunoSEQ multiplex PCR, the repertoire was profiled, and TCRdb retains in-frame clones only, with some absent. The sample has 300,000 or so clones, approximately 82% seen once; the top ten hold around 1.2%. The gene calls are TRBV4-2 and TRBJ2-5, with D maybe TRBD1 (6 bases). The sequenced material came from peripheral blood. This receptor was identified in a woman in her fifties or sixties with acute or convalescent COVID-19. Here the CDR3 reads CASSPGTTEETQYF. The CDR3 bases are TGTGCCAGCAGCCCAGGGACAACCGAAGAGACCCAGTACTTC.